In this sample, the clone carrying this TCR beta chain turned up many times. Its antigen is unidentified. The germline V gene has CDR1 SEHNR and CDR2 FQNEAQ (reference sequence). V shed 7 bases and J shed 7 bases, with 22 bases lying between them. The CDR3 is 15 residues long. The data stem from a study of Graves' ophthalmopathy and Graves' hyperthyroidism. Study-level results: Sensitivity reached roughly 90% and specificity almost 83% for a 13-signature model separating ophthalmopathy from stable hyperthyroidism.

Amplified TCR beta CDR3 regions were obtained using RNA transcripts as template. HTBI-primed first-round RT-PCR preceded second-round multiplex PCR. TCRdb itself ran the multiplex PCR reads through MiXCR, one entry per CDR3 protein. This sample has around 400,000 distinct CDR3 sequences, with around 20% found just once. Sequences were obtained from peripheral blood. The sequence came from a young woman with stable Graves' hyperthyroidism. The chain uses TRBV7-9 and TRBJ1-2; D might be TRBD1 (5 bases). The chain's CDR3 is CASTSLRRGRGGYTF. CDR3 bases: TGTGCCAGCACCTCACTCAGGAGGGGCCGGGGTGGCTACACCTTC.